This T cell receptor (beta chain) stems from a study of CD8+CD57+ T cells in acquired aplastic anemia. Overall study context: Sorted CD4+ and CD8+ cells gave an average of around 3.1 ug of DNA. Findings of the study overall: No significant patient-versus-control difference appeared in CD8+ Simpson's diversity. Found in both controls and patients were some 31 CD8+ CDR3 sequences.

Concerning this clonotype: As yet, its antigen is unknown. Mismatch with germline at one junction end may stem from a read error.

Germline V gives CDR1 SGHRS, CDR2 YFSETQ. The CDR3 extends over 16 amino acids. Genomic DNA, serving as template, underwent TCR beta VDJ and CDR3 profiling. MiXCR, run by TCRdb on the reads, gives a single entry per CDR3 protein. Of roughly 150,000 distinct CDR3 sequences listed, around 40% are singletons. V gene TRBV5-1 combines with J gene TRBJ1-6, with 7 positions matching TRBD1. This receptor was taken from a human donor in good health. Sequencing input: sorted CD4+, CD8+, or CD8+CD57+ T cells (not recorded which) from PBMCs. Written as DNA, the CDR3 is TGCGCCAGCAGCTTGATGACAGGGACGTATAACTCACCCCTCCACTTT. Amino acid sequence: CASSLMTGTYNSPLHF.